This T cell receptor (beta chain) was obtained from a study of Ad26.COV2.S vaccination and SARS-CoV-2 variants. Study-wide points: Comparable non-spike TCR breadth was observed in vaccine and placebo recipients. Analytic work on TCR breadth and depth might have understated the full extent of total T cell responses.

Treatment in this sample: 19 received Ad26.COV2.S at low or high dose, single or two shots; roughly five received placebo; per-sample allocation not given. Sampling was performed 63 days after the first vaccine or placebo injection. Using immunoSEQ multiplex PCR, the repertoire was profiled, and TCRdb retains in-frame clones only, with some absent. There are roughly 300,000 clones in the sample; approximately 90% occur only once, and roughly 4.8% lies in the top ten. A remark on this clone: Its antigen is unknown.

Sequencing used peripheral blood, obtained in a trial of Ad26.COV2.S vaccine versus placebo. The sequence derives from a person aged 18-60 years who received the Ad26.COV2.S COVID-19 vaccine or a placebo.

Here the CDR3 reads CATSRRGVGANVLTF. CDR3 DNA: TGTGCCACCAGCCGCCGCGGAGTAGGGGCCAACGTCCTGACTTTC. J is TRBJ2-6 and V is TRBV15; D gene uncertain. V dropped 5 bases and J dropped 4 bases, with 12 bases sitting between them. Germline CDR1 reads LNHNV; CDR2 reads YYDKDF (reference sequence). The CDR3 has 15 amino acids.